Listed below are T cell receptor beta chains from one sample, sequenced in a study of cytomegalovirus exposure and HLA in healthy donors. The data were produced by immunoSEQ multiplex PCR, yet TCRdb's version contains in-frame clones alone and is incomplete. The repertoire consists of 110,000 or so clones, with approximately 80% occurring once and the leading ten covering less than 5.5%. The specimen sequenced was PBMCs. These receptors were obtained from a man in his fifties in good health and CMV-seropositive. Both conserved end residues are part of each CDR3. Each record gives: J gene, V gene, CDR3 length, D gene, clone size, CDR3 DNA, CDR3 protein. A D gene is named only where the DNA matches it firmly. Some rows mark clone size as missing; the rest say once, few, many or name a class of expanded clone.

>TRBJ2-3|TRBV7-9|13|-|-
TGTGCCAGCAGTCAGGTAGTCACAGATACGCAGTATTTT
CASSQVVTDTQYF
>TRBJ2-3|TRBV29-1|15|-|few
TGCAGCGTTGAAGGGGCCAGGCCCATCACAGATACGCAGTATTTT
CSVEGARPITDTQYF
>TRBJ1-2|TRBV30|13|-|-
TGTGCCTGGAAAAGGGGCCAGAACTATGGCTACACCTTC
CAWKRGQNYGYTF
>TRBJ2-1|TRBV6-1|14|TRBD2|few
TGTGCCAGCAGAGGGACTAGCGCCCCCAATGAGCAGTTCTTC
CASRGTSAPNEQFF
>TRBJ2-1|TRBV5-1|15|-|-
TGCGCCAGCAGCTTGTTGGAGGCCGGATACAATGAGCAGTTCTTC
CASSLLEAGYNEQFF
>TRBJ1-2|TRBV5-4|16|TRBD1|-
TGTGCCAGCAGCTTGGGGGGGCAGCAGGGGGACTATGGCTACACCTTC
CASSLGGQQGDYGYTF
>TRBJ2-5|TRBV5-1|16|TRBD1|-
TGCGCCAGCAGCCCGATCTGGACAGGGAGTAGGGAGACCCAGTACTTC
CASSPIWTGSRETQYF
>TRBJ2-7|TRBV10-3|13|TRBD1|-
TGTGCCACCCAGGGACAGGCGTACTACGAGCAGTACTTC
CATQGQAYYEQYF
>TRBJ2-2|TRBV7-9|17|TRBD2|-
TGTGCCAGCAGCTTATTTAGCGGGCGAAAGAACACCGGGGAGCTGTTTTTT
CASSLFSGRKNTGELFF
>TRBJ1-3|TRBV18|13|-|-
TGTGCCAGCTCACCAGGCACTGGAAACACCATATATTTT
CASSPGTGNTIYF
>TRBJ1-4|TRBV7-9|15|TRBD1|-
TGTGCCAGCAGCTTAGGTGGACAGGTTAATGAAAAACTGTTTTTT
CASSLGGQVNEKLFF
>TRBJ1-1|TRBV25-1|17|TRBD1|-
TGTGCCAGCAGTGCCCTGGGGGACAGCGTTTGGGACACTGAAGCTTTCTTT
CASSALGDSVWDTEAFF
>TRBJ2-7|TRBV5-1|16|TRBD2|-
TGCGCCAGCAGCTTGGATAGGACTAGCGGGGTATACGAGCAGTACTTC
CASSLDRTSGVYEQYF
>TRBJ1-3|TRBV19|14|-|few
TGTGCCAGTAGTAGACCGGACAGAGGAAACACCATATATTTT
CASSRPDRGNTIYF
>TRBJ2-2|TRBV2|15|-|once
TGTGCCAGCAGGGCCCGTGATTCGGGAACCGGGGAGCTGTTTTTT
CASRARDSGTGELFF
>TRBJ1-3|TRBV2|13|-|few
TGTGCCAGCAGTGAGGAGTGGGGCTACACCATATATTTT
CASSEEWGYTIYF
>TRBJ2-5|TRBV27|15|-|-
TGTGCCAGCAGTTTGGACAGAAGTAGCCAAGAGACCCAGTACTTC
CASSLDRSSQETQYF
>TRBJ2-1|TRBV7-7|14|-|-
TGTGCCAGCAGCTTAGGGCCAGGGGCGAGTGAGCAGTTCTTC
CASSLGPGASEQFF
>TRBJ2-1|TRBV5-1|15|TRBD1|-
TGCGCCAGCAGCCGGGGACAGGGGGCTAACAATGAGCAGTTCTTC
CASSRGQGANNEQFF
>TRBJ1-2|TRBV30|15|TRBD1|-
TGTGCCTGGAGCCCCGGGGACAGGGAAGGCTATGGCTACACCTTC
CAWSPGDREGYGYTF
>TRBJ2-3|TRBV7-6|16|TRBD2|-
TGTGCCAGCAGCTCCAAACTAGCGGGGGGATCAGATACGCAGTATTTT
CASSSKLAGGSDTQYF
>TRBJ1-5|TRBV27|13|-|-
TGTGCCAGCAGTACACATACAGGCCAACACCAGCATTTT
CASSTHTGQHQHF
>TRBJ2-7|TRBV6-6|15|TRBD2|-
TGTGCCAGCAGCCACCCCACTAGCGTTGCCGACGAGCAGTACTTC
CASSHPTSVADEQYF
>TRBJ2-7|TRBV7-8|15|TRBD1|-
TGTGCCAGCAGCTTCGGACAGGGCCCATACTACGAGCAGTACTTC
CASSFGQGPYYEQYF
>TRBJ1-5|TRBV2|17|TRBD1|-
TGTGCCAGCAGCGGACAGGGCGGAAGATATAGCAATCAGCCCCAGCATTTT
CASSGQGGRYSNQPQHF
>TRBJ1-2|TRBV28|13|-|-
TGTGCCATCCGTTTGGAGGCGGGCTATGGCTACACCTTC
CAIRLEAGYGYTF
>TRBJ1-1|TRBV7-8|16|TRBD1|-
TGTGCCAGCAGCTTAGCGTTTGGAGGACAGGGGACTGAAGCTTTCTTT
CASSLAFGGQGTEAFF
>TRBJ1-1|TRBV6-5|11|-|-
TGTGCCACCGGGGGGAGAACTGAAGCTTTCTTT
CATGGRTEAFF
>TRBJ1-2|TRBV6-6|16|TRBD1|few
TGTGCCAGCAGTTCCAGGGGGACAGAAGGTCTCTATGGCTACACCTTC
CASSSRGTEGLYGYTF
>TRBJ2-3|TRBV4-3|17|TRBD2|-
TGCGCCAGCAGCCAAGATTGGGGCGGGAGAAGCACAGATACGCAGTATTTT
CASSQDWGGRSTDTQYF
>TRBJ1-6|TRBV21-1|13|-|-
TGTGCCAGCAGGTTTACAGGTTATTCACCCCTCCACTTT
CASRFTGYSPLHF
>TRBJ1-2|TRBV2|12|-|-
TGTGCCAGCAGTGAGGAGAACTATGGCTACACCTTC
CASSEENYGYTF
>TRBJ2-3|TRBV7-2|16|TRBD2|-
TGTGCCAGCAGAAAATCTAGCGGGAGGGTCACAGATACGCAGTATTTT
CASRKSSGRVTDTQYF
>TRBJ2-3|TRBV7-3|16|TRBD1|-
TGTGCCAGCAGCTTAGCAGGGGGCGGCCGCACAGATACGCAGTATTTT
CASSLAGGGRTDTQYF
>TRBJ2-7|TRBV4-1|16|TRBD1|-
TGCGCCAGCAGCCAGGCACAGGGGTCCTTAACCTACGAGCAGTACTTC
CASSQAQGSLTYEQYF
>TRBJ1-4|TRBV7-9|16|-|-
TGTTCCAGCAGCCCCCAGGGGCAGGCAACTAATGAAAAACTGTTTTTT
CSSSPQGQATNEKLFF
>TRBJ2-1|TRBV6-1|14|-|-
TGTGCCAGCAGCCCGGAGACTGTTTCCAATGAGCAGTTCTTC
CASSPETVSNEQFF
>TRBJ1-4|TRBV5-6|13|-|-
TGTGCCAGCAGCTTGTATGAGAGGGAAAAACTGTTTTTT
CASSLYEREKLFF